Here is one TCR beta chain with its context. Its antigen is not known. The data derive from a study of T-cell memory formation after mild COVID-19. Each CDR3 protein gets one entry after TCRdb re-called the 5' RACE reads with MiXCR. The table has 470,000 or so distinct CDR3 sequences, 15% to 20% seen once; the top ten hold more than 8%. The CDR3 sequence is 13 residues long. V lost 7 bases and J 2 bases, leaving 12 bases between the germline ends. In germline, CDR1 is SGHNT, CDR2 YYREEE (reference sequence). Findings and limits, study-wide: Cross-reactive memory seemingly joined, as some responding clones were found in pre-infection memory. Among clones peaking at day 37 in the second wave, SARS-CoV-2 specificity remained unconfirmed.

The source is an adult woman who had mild COVID-19 (a few samples of this study predate the infection). Cell type and time point are not known. Sequenced input: PBMCs or a T cell subset sorted from them (not recorded which). The chain couples TRBV5-4 to TRBJ2-5; D gene unclear. The CDR3 coding sequence is TGTGCCAGCCACGGTGTTGGGCAAGAGACCCAGTACTTC. Residues: CASHGVGQETQYF. The complete variable domain, with remaining parts taken from reference TRBV5-4 and TRBJ2-5, reads ETGVTQSPTHLIKTRGQQVTLRCSSQSGHNTVSWYQQALGQGPQFIFQYYREEENGRGNFPPRFSGLQFPNYSSELNVNALELDDSALYLCASHGVGQETQYFGPGTRLLVL.